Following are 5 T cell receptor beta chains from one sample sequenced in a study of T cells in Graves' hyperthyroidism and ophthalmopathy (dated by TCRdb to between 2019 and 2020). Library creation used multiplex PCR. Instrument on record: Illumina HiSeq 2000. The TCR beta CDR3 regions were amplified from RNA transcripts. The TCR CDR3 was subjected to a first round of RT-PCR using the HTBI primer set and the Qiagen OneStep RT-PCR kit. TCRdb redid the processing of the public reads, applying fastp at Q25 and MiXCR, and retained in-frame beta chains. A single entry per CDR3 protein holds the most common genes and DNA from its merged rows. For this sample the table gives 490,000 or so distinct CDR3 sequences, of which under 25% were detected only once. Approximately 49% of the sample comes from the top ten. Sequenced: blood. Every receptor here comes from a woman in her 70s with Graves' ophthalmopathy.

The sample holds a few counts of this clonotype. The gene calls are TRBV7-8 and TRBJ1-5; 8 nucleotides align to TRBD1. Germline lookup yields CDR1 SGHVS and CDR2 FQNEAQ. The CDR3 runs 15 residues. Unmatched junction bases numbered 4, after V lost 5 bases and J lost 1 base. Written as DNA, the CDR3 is TGTGCCAGCAGCAGGACAGGGACGAGCAATCAGCCCCAGCATTTT. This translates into CASSRTGTSNQPQHF.

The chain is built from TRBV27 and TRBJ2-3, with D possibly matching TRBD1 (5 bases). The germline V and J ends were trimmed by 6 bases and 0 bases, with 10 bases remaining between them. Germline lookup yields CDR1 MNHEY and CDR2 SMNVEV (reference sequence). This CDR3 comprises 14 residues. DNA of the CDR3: TGTGCCAGCAGCCAGTGGGGCAGCACAGATACGCAGTATTTT. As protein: CASSQWGSTDTQYF.

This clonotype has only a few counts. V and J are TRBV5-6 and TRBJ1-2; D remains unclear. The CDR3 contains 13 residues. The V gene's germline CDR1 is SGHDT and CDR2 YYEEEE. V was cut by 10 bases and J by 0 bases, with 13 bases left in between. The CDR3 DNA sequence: TGTGCCGGCGGAAATAGGGCTAACTATGGCTACACCTTC. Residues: CAGGNRANYGYTF.

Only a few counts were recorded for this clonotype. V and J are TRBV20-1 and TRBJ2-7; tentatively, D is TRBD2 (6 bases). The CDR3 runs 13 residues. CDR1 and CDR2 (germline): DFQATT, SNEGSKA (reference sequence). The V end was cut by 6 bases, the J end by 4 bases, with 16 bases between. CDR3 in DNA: TGCAGTGCCAAAGGTCAGCGGGCATACGAGCAGTACTTC. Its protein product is CSAKGQRAYEQYF.

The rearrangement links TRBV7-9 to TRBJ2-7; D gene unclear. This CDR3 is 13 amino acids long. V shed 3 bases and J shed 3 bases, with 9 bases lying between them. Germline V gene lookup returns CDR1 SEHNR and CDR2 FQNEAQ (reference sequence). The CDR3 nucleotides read TGTGCCAGCAGCTTGTGGAAGGGCTACGAGCAGTACTTC. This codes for CASSLWKGYEQYF.